This T cell receptor beta chain was found in a study of identifying expanded T cells in peripheral blood. Findings and caveats of the study: Approximately two-week clone count variance significantly increased as total template count grew.

During the collection period, no donor immune events like infections were recorded. The germline V gene encodes CDR1 SNHLY and CDR2 FYNNEI. The CDR3 runs 12 residues. With 4 bases removed from V and 3 bases from J, the gap between germline ends came to 6 bases. Data came from immunoSEQ multiplex PCR; TCRdb stores just in-frame clones and leaves some out. The sample carries 120,000 or so clones, 84% recorded once. A word on this clone: What it binds is unknown.

The clonotype comes from a person aged 18-70 years in good health. Source material: blood. V and J are TRBV2 and TRBJ1-1; possibly TRBD1 for D (5 bases). The CDR3 loop reads CASSVGDTEAFF. CDR3 nucleotides: TGTGCCAGCAGTGTAGGGGACACTGAAGCTTTCTTT.